The next 9 T cell receptor beta chains were all read from a single sample in a study of control samples from healthy donors and cancer patients. Generated by immunoSEQ multiplex PCR, the TCRdb table keeps only in-frame clones and is missing some. The sample lists 120,000 or so clones, about 92% seen once, with 0.58% in the top ten. The sequenced sample was PBMCs. The receptors derive from a man older than 75 with head and neck cancer.

The CDR3 DNA sequence: TGTGCCAGCAGCGATAGCGGGAGTCACCTCCATGAGCAGTTCTTC. Translation: CASSDSGSHLHEQFF. The J gene is TRBJ2-1, the V gene TRBV14, with TRBD2 matching 9 bases. V dropped 5 bases and J dropped 8; count of bases not matched to a gene: 10. The CDR3 loop spans 15 amino acids. Germline values: CDR1 SGHDN, CDR2 FVKESK.

The J gene is TRBJ1-5, the V gene TRBV6-5, with unresolved D. Trimming removed 6 bases at V and 2 bases at J, with 14 bases between. Germline CDR1 MNHEY, CDR2 SVGAGI. This CDR3 region has 15 residues. Here the CDR3 DNA reads TGTGCCAGCAGATCCGGAGGGCAGGGCAATCAGCCCCAGCATTTT. Amino acid sequence: CASRSGGQGNQPQHF.

This rearrangement joins TRBV6-2 or TRBV6-3 to TRBJ2-2, with D possibly being TRBD1 (6 bases). This CDR3 has 16 amino acids. V lost 2 bases to trimming and J lost 2 bases, with 12 bases between them. Germline V gene sequence: CDR1 MNHEY, CDR2 SVGEGT. The CDR3 spells CASSYRQGLNTGELFF. CDR3 sequence (DNA): TGTGCCAGCAGTTACCGCCAGGGGCTTAACACCGGGGAGCTGTTTTTT.

This chain links TRBV6-4 with TRBJ2-2; D remains ambiguous. The V and J ends lost 3 bases and 7 bases respectively, with 6 bases between them. The CDR3 covers 12 residues. Germline V lookup: CDR1 MRHNA, CDR2 SNTAGT. The CDR3 coding sequence is TGTGCCAGCAGTGAAGGAAACGGGGAGCTGTTTTTT. Protein: CASSEGNGELFF.

The chain carries TRBV18 and TRBJ2-1, with a tentative D call TRBD2 (5 bases). The CDR3 runs to 14 residues. Germline CDR1 KGHSH, CDR2 LQKENI. Trimming took off 3 bases at V and 8 bases at J, with 14 bases between the two ends. The CDR3 nucleotides read TGTGCCAGCTCACCCCTCGAGGGCGGCGATGAGCAGTTCTTC. It is translated as CASSPLEGGDEQFF. The full variable domain, in which reference TRBV18 and TRBJ2-1 provide the parts outside the CDR3, is NAGVMQNPRHLVRRRGQEARLRCSPMKGHSHVYWYRQLPEEGLKFMVYLQKENIIDESGMPKERFSAEFPKEGPSILRIQQVVRGDSAAYFCASSPLEGGDEQFFGPGTRLTVL.

This chain uses TRBV4-1 with TRBJ1-5; D not resolved. This CDR3 is 14 amino acids long. Germline CDR1 and CDR2: MGHRA and YSYEKL. V was clipped by 4 bases and J by 4 bases, with 11 bases between them. For the CDR3, the DNA is TGCGCCAGCAGCCTGACACCTAGTAATCAGCCCCAGCATTTT. It translates to CASSLTPSNQPQHF.

The rearrangement joins TRBV18 to TRBJ2-7; D unclear. Germline-derived CDR1 and CDR2 are KGHSH and LQKENI. CDR3 size: 12 residues. Trimming removed 4 bases from V and 7 bases from J, with 11 bases in between. The CDR3 loop is CASSHPRAEQYF. As DNA, the CDR3 is TGTGCCAGCTCACACCCACGGGCGGAGCAGTACTTC.

The chain is built from TRBV5-4 and TRBJ1-2; 7 bases match TRBD1. Germline loops: CDR1 SGHNT, CDR2 YYREEE (reference sequence). CDR3 size: 16 residues. The V gene end was trimmed by 4 bases and the J gene end by 1 base; junction bases not matched to a gene: 10. The chain's CDR3 is CASSLGQAPNNYGYTF. In DNA form, the CDR3 reads TGTGCCAGCAGCCTCGGACAGGCCCCCAATAACTATGGCTACACCTTC.

V is TRBV6-5 and J is TRBJ2-1; TRBD2 aligns across 9 bases. Germline CDR1 reads MNHEY; CDR2 reads SVGAGI. Trimming removed 4 bases from V and 9 bases from J; junction bases left unmatched: 7. This CDR3 has 14 residues. The CDR3 coding sequence is TGTGCCAGCAGTTCCTTGGCGGGAGGGGGTGAGCAGTTCTTC. Translated, it gives CASSSLAGGGEQFF.